This TCR beta chain was identified in a study of T cells in Graves' hyperthyroidism and ophthalmopathy. Study findings and constraints: Within blood appeared most thyroid clonotypes that had expanded above 0.001.

Worth noting for this clonotype: Antigen unknown.

The patients, who ranged from 18 to 65 in age, presented with newly diagnosed hyperthyroidism lasting under 2 months. Template material for amplifying TCR beta CDR3 regions consisted of RNA transcripts. An initial round of RT-PCR targeting the TCR CDR3 relied on the HTBI primer set. TCRdb itself ran the multiplex PCR reads through MiXCR, one entry per CDR3 protein. This sample has 140,000 or so distinct CDR3 sequences; approximately 20% occur once, and the top ten carry roughly 73%. This CDR3 is 14 amino acids long. The germline V and J ends were trimmed by 5 bases and 3 bases, with 11 bases remaining between them. Germline lookup yields CDR1 SGHVT and CDR2 SQSDAQ.

This sequence originates from a woman in her fifties or sixties with Graves' hyperthyroidism that later progressed to Graves' ophthalmopathy. Sequencing input: blood. The V call is TRBV7-4, the J call TRBJ1-3; D not certain. CDR3 residues: CASSLRRGGNTIYF. CDR3 DNA: TGTGCCAGCAGCCTCCGACGGGGTGGAAACACCATATATTTT.